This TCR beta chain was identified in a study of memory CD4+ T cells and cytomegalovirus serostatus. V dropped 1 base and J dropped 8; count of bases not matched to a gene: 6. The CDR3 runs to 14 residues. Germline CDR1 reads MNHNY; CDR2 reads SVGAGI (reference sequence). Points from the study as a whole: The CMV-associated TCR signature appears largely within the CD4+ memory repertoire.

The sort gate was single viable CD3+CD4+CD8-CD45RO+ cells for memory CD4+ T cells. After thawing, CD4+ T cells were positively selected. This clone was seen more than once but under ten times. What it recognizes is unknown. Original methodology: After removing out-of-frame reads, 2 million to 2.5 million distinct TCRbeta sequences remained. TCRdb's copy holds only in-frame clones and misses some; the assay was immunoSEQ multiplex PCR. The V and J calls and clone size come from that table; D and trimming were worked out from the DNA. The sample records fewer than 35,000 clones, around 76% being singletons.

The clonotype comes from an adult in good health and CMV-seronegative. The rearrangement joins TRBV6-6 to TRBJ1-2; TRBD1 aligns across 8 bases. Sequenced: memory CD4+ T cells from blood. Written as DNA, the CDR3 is TGTGCCAGCAGTTACTATGGACAGGGAGGAGGCTACACCTTC. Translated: CASSYYGQGGGYTF.